Below, 5 T cell receptor beta chains from the same sample are listed, as sequenced in a study of T-cell reconstitution after alpha-beta-depleted transplantation in children. For TCRbeta, the library was prepared with unique molecular identifiers. TCRdb analysed the PCR reads with MiXCR anew, one entry per CDR3 protein. The table includes around 370,000 distinct CDR3 sequences, approximately 10% detected once. Sequencing was performed on PBMCs from the stem cell graft donor, taken from the stem cell graft. The receptors originated from a human donor who donated a stem cell graft to a child with acute lymphoblastic leukemia.

The sample holds a few counts of this clonotype. The CDR3 protein is CASSLGQGARRNTIYF. The CDR3 coding sequence is TGTGCCAGCAGCTTAGGGCAGGGGGCGCGACGAAACACCATATATTTT. This chain links TRBV7-9 with TRBJ1-3; 8 nucleotides agree with TRBD1. With V trimmed by 1 base and J by 5 bases, 7 bases remained unmatched. This CDR3 spans 16 amino acids. Germline values: CDR1 SEHNR, CDR2 FQNEAQ (reference sequence).

The chain joins TRBV6-2 or TRBV6-3 to TRBJ2-7; D ambiguous. This CDR3 has 14 amino acids. Trimming left V 2 bases short and J 0 bases short, with 8 bases between. Germline CDR1 MNHEY, CDR2 SVGEGT. In DNA, the CDR3 is TGTGCCAGCAGTTACGTGGCCTACTCCTACGAGCAGTACTTC. This sequence encodes CASSYVAYSYEQYF.

The CDR3 here is CASSPTTNYNEQFF. The CDR3 bases are TGTGCTAGTTCCCCCACTACTAACTACAATGAGCAGTTCTTC. The V call is TRBV7-7, the J call TRBJ2-1; no definite D call. Germline V gene lookup returns CDR1 SSHAT and CDR2 FNYEAQ (reference sequence). This CDR3 is built from 14 residues.

This clonotype has more than one count but fewer than ten. CDR3 in DNA: TGCGCCAGCAGCACCGATGGTAAGCAGTTCTTC. Its protein product is CASSTDGKQFF. The chain employs TRBV5-1 and TRBJ2-1; D gene uncertain. Trimming took off 4 bases at V and 11 bases at J, with 10 bases between the two ends. CDR1 SGHRS and CDR2 YFSETQ come from the germline V gene. The CDR3 totals 11 residues.

This clonotype was detected a few times. The rearrangement uses TRBV18 and TRBJ2-7; D is possibly TRBD1 (6 bases). Trimming removed 2 bases from V and 2 bases from J, with 13 bases in between. This CDR3 has 15 residues. The germline gives CDR1 KGHSH, CDR2 LQKENI. The CDR3 nucleotides are TGTGCCAGCTCACCAGGCACAGGGTCTACCTACGAGCAGTACTTC. Amino acid sequence: CASSPGTGSTYEQYF.